This TCR beta chain emerged from a study of metastatic and nonmetastatic thyroid tumors. No patient had received any treatment before thyroid surgery. A word on this clone: A junction boundary mismatches the germline segment, possibly from a read error.

This CDR3 region has 15 residues. Germline CDR1 and CDR2: LNHDA and SQIVND (reference sequence). Using MiXCR, TCRdb re-called clones from the PCR reads. The table includes about 12,000 clones, 30% to 35% detected once. The origin of this receptor is a female donor with papillary thyroid cancer or a benign thyroid nodule (not recorded which). Some clones in this sample may be carry-over from other donors' samples. The chain has TRBV19 and TRBJ2-3, with D unclear. Source material: tumor tissue. CDR3 bases: TGTGCCAGTAGTATAGGCGTCGGTAACACATATACGCAGTATTTT. Encoded protein: CASSIGVGNTYTQYF.